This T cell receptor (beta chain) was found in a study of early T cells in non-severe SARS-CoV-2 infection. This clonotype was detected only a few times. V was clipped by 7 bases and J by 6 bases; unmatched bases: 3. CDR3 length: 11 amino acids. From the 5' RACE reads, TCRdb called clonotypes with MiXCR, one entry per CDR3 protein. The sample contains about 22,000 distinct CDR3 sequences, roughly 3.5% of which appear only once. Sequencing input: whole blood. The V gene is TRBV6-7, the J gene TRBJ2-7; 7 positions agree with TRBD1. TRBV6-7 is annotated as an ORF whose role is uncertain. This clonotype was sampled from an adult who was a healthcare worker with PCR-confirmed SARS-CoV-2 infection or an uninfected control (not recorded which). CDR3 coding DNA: TGTGCCAGCAAGGGGGCTGGCGAGCAGTACTTC. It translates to CASKGAGEQYF.